The following is a T cell receptor (beta chain) sequence with its context. Its antigen is still unknown. The data were taken from a study of cytotoxic CD8 clonotypes in ibrutinib-treated CLL. Study-level background: After median about 69 months, roughly 14 stayed in remission, about twelve progressed; responses around 25 partial, 2 complete. Sequencing produced an average of about 280,000 productive templates and 85,000 to 100,000 productive rearrangements per sample.

Trimming cost V 5 bases and J 6 bases, with 16 bases left between them. The CDR3 runs to 14 residues. Germline assignment: CDR1 WSHSY and CDR2 SAAADI. Depths of 1 in 200,000 to 1 in 1 million T cells were the sequencing target. Generated by immunoSEQ multiplex PCR, the TCRdb table keeps only in-frame clones and is missing some. Here the sample spans roughly 180,000 clones, 70% to 85% being singletons. Study-wide points: Clonality was higher at baseline than in age-matched healthy donors and tracked circulating CD8+ T-cell counts.

Sequencing was performed on PBMCs, taken after 24 months of ibrutinib treatment. This chain links TRBV10-2 with TRBJ1-2, with a tentative D call TRBD1 (6 bases). The TCR originated in a human donor with chronic lymphocytic leukemia. The CDR3 is CASSQNREGNGYTF. Written as DNA, the CDR3 is TGCGCCAGCAGTCAGAACAGGGAGGGAAATGGCTACACCTTC.